This T cell receptor (beta chain) stems from a study of Ad26.COV2.S vaccination and SARS-CoV-2 variants. Treatment specified: 15 to 20 received Ad26.COV2.S at low or high dose, single or two shots; about 5 received placebo; per-sample allocation not given. Following the first vaccine or placebo injection, samples were taken on day 63. Germline V gene sequence: CDR1 LGHDT, CDR2 YNNKEL (reference sequence). The CDR3 has 15 residues. The V gene lost 3 bases and the J gene lost 4 bases, with 15 bases spanning the gap. The assay was immunoSEQ multiplex PCR, and TCRdb's table has in-frame clones only and misses some. This repertoire shows a few hundred thousand clones, approximately 92% found once; its top ten account for 12%.

The sequence came from a person between 18 and 60 years old who received the Ad26.COV2.S COVID-19 vaccine or a placebo. The chain has TRBV3-1 (or the pseudogene TRBV3-2) and TRBJ1-2, with TRBD1 as a possible D gene (6 bases). The source was peripheral blood, collected in a trial of Ad26.COV2.S vaccine versus placebo. The CDR3 region is CASSHTGQGAYGYTF. CDR3 DNA: TGTGCCAGCAGCCATACGGGACAAGGGGCCTATGGCTACACCTTC.